This T cell receptor (beta chain) was profiled in a study of blood T cell repertoires in COVID-19. Only in-frame clones appear in the TCRdb table, and some are missing; sequencing was by immunoSEQ multiplex PCR. The table lists 180,000 or so clones, 86% of them singletons, with less than 3.5% in the top ten. The CDR3 extends over 14 amino acids. Germline CDR1 and CDR2: SGHNT and YYREEE (reference sequence). V gave up 0 bases and J gave up 4 bases, with 8 bases separating them. The sample consisted of peripheral blood. V gene TRBV5-4 combines with J gene TRBJ1-3; D is possibly TRBD1 (5 bases). This receptor was taken from a woman aged 25 to 39 with active or convalescent COVID-19. CDR3 bases: TGTGCCAGCAGCTTGGCGGGGGGAGGAAACACCATATATTTT. Protein: CASSLAGGGNTIYF.